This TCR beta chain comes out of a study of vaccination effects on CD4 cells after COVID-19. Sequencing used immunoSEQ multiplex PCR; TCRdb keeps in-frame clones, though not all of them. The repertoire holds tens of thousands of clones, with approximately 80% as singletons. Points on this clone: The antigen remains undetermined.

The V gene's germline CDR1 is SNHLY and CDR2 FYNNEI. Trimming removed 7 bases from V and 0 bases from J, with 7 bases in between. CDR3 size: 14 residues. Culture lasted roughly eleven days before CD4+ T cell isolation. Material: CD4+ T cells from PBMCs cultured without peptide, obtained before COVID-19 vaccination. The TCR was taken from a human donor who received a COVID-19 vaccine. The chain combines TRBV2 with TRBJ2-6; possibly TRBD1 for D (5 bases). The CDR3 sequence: CASTGASGANVLTF. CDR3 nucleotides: TGTGCCAGCACTGGGGCCTCTGGGGCCAACGTCCTGACTTTC.